These 12 T cell receptor beta chains originate from one sample sequenced in a study of T-cell reconstitution after alpha-beta-depleted transplantation in children. Unique molecular identifiers were incorporated into the prepared TCRbeta library. Each CDR3 protein gets one entry after TCRdb re-called the PCR reads with MiXCR. Of about 460,000 distinct CDR3 sequences listed, around 12% are singletons. This material consisted of PBMCs from the stem cell graft donor, taken from the stem cell graft. The receptors originated from a human donor who donated a stem cell graft to a child with combined immunodeficiency.

This clonotype was detected only a few times. This chain connects TRBV27 to TRBJ2-7; D is perhaps TRBD1 (5 bases). Germline-derived CDR1 and CDR2 are MNHEY and SMNVEV (reference sequence). V lost 8 bases and J 0 bases, leaving 17 bases between the germline ends. The CDR3 is 15 residues long. CDR3 sequence: CASAFTGQISYEQYF. The CDR3 DNA sequence: TGTGCCAGCGCCTTTACAGGACAAATCTCCTACGAGCAGTACTTC.

This sequence joins TRBV20-1 and TRBJ2-5, with D maybe TRBD2 (6 bases). There are 15 residues in the CDR3. Germline CDR1 is DFQATT and CDR2 is SNEGSKA (reference sequence). V was shortened by 1 base and J by 5 bases, with 17 bases between the two germline ends. The CDR3: CSARGNLRGWETQYF. CDR3 DNA sequence: TGCAGTGCTAGAGGGAACCTCCGGGGGTGGGAGACCCAGTACTTC.

This clonotype was observed a handful of times. The chain links TRBV4-1 to TRBJ2-2; D gene unclear. The CDR3 totals 17 residues. The V end lost 2 bases, the J end lost 1 base, and 14 bases lay between the germline ends. In germline, CDR1 is MGHRA, CDR2 YSYEKL. The CDR3 is CASSQRARTVNTGELFF. The CDR3 DNA follows: TGCGCCAGCAGCCAACGAGCGAGAACGGTGAACACCGGGGAGCTGTTTTTT.

In its sample, this clonotype was seen many times. The gene calls are TRBV7-2 and TRBJ2-7; D is possibly TRBD1 (5 bases). The V gene lost 1 base and the J gene lost 3 bases, with 10 bases spanning the gap. Germline values: CDR1 SGHTA, CDR2 FQGNSA. This CDR3 comprises 14 residues. CDR3 coding DNA: TGTGCCAGCAGCTTAGGACAGAGAGTCTACGAGCAGTACTTC. This encodes CASSLGQRVYEQYF.

The rearrangement joins TRBV12-3 or TRBV12-4 to TRBJ2-3; tentatively, D is TRBD1 (5 bases). This CDR3 is 18 amino acids long. Trimming shortened V by 0 bases and J by 2 bases, and 18 bases separated the two germline ends. The CDR3 DNA reads TGTGCCAGCAGTTTAGCCGTCCGACTGGACAACCCCACAGATACGCAGTATTTT. Residues: CASSLAVRLDNPTDTQYF.

This clonotype was seen more than once but under ten times. For the CDR3, the DNA is TGCAGTGCTAGAGTTAGAATTCCGGACACTGAAGCTTTCTTT. Its translation is CSARVRIPDTEAFF. The gene calls are TRBV20-1 and TRBJ1-1, with D hard to call. Trimming removed 1 base from V and 3 bases from J, with 12 bases in between. This CDR3 region has 14 residues. The germline gives CDR1 DFQATT, CDR2 SNEGSKA (reference sequence).

The CDR3 sequence is CASSYSTATGELFF. In DNA, the CDR3 is TGTGCCAGCAGTTACTCTACGGCCACCGGGGAGCTGTTTTTT. The chain carries TRBV6-2 or TRBV6-3 and TRBJ2-2; D ambiguous. Trimming left V 0 bases short and J 4 bases short, with 6 bases between. This CDR3 is 14 amino acids long. In germline, CDR1 is MNHEY, CDR2 SVGEGT.

V usage is TRBV12-3 or TRBV12-4 and J usage is TRBJ2-3; D unclear. CDR3 length: 13 residues. V shed 3 bases and J shed 5 bases, with 9 bases lying between them. For the CDR3, the DNA is TGTGCCAGCAGTTTGCTGTCTGAAGATACGCAGTATTTT. Amino acid sequence: CASSLLSEDTQYF.

The chain has TRBV7-2 and TRBJ2-1; D is unresolved. Germline V gene sequence: CDR1 SGHTA, CDR2 FQGNSA. The CDR3 loop spans 12 amino acids. V dropped 3 bases and J dropped 14 bases, with 14 bases sitting between them. This chain's CDR3 is CASSFTGPYKFF. CDR3 nucleotides: TGTGCCAGCAGCTTCACTGGACCCTATAAGTTCTTC.

At least ten counts were recorded for this clonotype. The chain is built from TRBV4-3 and TRBJ2-4; possibly TRBD1 or TRBD2 for D (5 bases each). Germline CDR1 is LGHNA and CDR2 is YSLEER. With 4 bases removed from V and 9 bases from J, the gap between germline ends came to 16 bases. This CDR3 contains 14 residues. CDR3 region: CASSPRGWQGIQYF. CDR3 sequence (DNA): TGCGCCAGCAGCCCCCGCGGGTGGCAGGGCATTCAGTACTTC.

This clonotype was seen a handful of times. The chain employs TRBV7-9 and TRBJ2-7; perhaps TRBD1 as D (6 bases). The CDR3 sequence is 14 residues long. V lost 2 bases and J 0 bases, leaving 8 bases between the germline ends. CDR1 and CDR2 (germline): SEHNR, FQNEAQ (reference sequence). For the CDR3, the DNA is TGTGCCAGCAGCTTATCAGGGGTCTCCTACGAGCAGTACTTC. This codes for CASSLSGVSYEQYF.

In its sample, this clonotype was seen many times. In DNA, the CDR3 is TGTGCCAGCAGCCCCCGGGCCCAGGACCATGAGCAGTTCTTC. It is translated as CASSPRAQDHEQFF. The chain links TRBV7-9 to TRBJ2-1; D gene ambiguous. This CDR3 comprises 14 residues. The V end lost 5 bases, the J end lost 8 bases, and 16 bases lay between the germline ends. The germline V gene encodes CDR1 SEHNR and CDR2 FQNEAQ (reference sequence).